This TCR beta chain was obtained from a study of radiotherapy plus CTLA-4 blockade in lung cancer. Background on the study: Disease control was achieved by just over 30% of patients, and objective responses by 18%. Broader study findings: Blood TCR clones of tumor origin expanded after radiotherapy plus ipilimumab.

Enrolled patients, whose metastatic non-small-cell lung cancer was chemo-refractory, received focal radiation plus CTLA-4 blockade with ipilimumab. Concerning this clone itself: Its antigen is as yet unknown.

The V gene lost 11 bases and the J gene lost 1 base, with 6 bases spanning the gap. The CDR3 consists of 12 residues. In germline, CDR1 is MGHRA, CDR2 YSYEKL. Using immunoSEQ multiplex PCR, the repertoire was profiled, and TCRdb retains in-frame clones only, with some absent. Of tens of thousands of clones in the sample, about nine tenths were seen once. This clonotype originated in a human donor with non-small cell lung cancer that progressed on radiotherapy plus ipilimumab. The rearrangement uses TRBV4-1 and TRBJ2-6; D call uncertain. Sequencing was performed on peripheral blood, taken from a patient treated with radiotherapy plus ipilimumab. DNA for the CDR3: TGCGCCTCCCGTTCTGGGGCCAACGTCCTGACTTTC. The encoded protein is CASRSGANVLTF.